These T cell receptor beta chains were read from a single sample in a study of blood T cell repertoires in COVID-19. Profiled with immunoSEQ multiplex PCR; TCRdb holds only in-frame clones, not every one. The sample consists of around 200,000 clones, nearly 90% of them appearing once. Sequencing was carried out using peripheral blood. These receptors all come from a woman between 18 and 29 years old who had recovered from COVID-19. CDR3s include the opening cysteine and the closing phenylalanine or tryptophan. A D gene is named only where the DNA matches it firmly. Rows may omit the clone size; those that give it use once, few, many or a size class.

d_call	clone_size	v_call	j_call	cdr3_nt	cdr3_aa
TRBD2	-	TRBV4-1	TRBJ2-1	TGCGCCAGCAGCCAAGGGACTAGCGGTTACAATGAGCAGTTCTTC	CASSQGTSGYNEQFF
-	once	TRBV7-2	TRBJ1-2	TGTGCCAGCAGCTTCTTCGGGGTAAACGGCTACACCTTC	CASSFFGVNGYTF
-	few	TRBV10-3	TRBJ1-1	TGTGCCACCCAGGAAGGGAACACTGAAGCTTTCTTT	CATQEGNTEAFF
TRBD1	-	TRBV9	TRBJ1-4	TGTGCCAGCAGCGTAGATGACAGGGATAGGGAAAAACTGTTTTTT	CASSVDDRDREKLFF
TRBD2	-	TRBV7-6	TRBJ2-3	TGTGCCAGCAGCTTAGGAAGGCAAGCGGGAGGTCCAGATACGCAGTATTTT	CASSLGRQAGGPDTQYF
TRBD1	-	TRBV6-2/TRBV6-3	TRBJ2-1	TGTGCCAGCACCCCCTTTACAGGGGGCGCGAAGGACAATGAGCAGTTCTTC	CASTPFTGGAKDNEQFF
TRBD2	-	TRBV25-1	TRBJ2-5	TGTGCCAGCAGACCTAGCGGGTGGATCCAAGAGACCCAGTACTTC	CASRPSGWIQETQYF
TRBD1	few	TRBV7-9	TRBJ1-1	TGTGCCAGCAGCTTGGTACAGGGGTACACTGAAGCTTTCTTT	CASSLVQGYTEAFF
TRBD2	-	TRBV5-1	TRBJ2-1	TGCGCCAGCAGCTTTTCCAGAGGAGGTAGCGGGAGGGGCAATGAGCAGTTCTTC	CASSFSRGGSGRGNEQFF
TRBD1	few	TRBV2	TRBJ1-5	TGTGCCAGCAGTGACGGGACAGGGGATCAGCCCCAGCATTTT	CASSDGTGDQPQHF
TRBD2	-	TRBV5-6	TRBJ2-7	TGTGCCAGCAGCTTTCCTGGCGGGAGTGAGCCCTACGAGCAGTACTTC	CASSFPGGSEPYEQYF
-	-	TRBV15	TRBJ2-3	TGTGCCACCAGCCGAGGGACCGAGGGATTCACAGATACGCAGTATTTT	CATSRGTEGFTDTQYF
TRBD2	-	TRBV24-1	TRBJ2-1	TGTGCCACCAGTGATCCGGGGGGGGGACTGCGGCCCAATGAGCAGTTCTTC	CATSDPGGGLRPNEQFF
-	few	TRBV7-9	TRBJ2-3	TGTGCCAGCAGCTTAGACTACGGGGGAGATACGCAGTATTTT	CASSLDYGGDTQYF
-	-	TRBV20-1	TRBJ2-2	TGCAGTGCTGGGGGGACCGGGGAGCTGTTTTTT	CSAGGTGELFF
TRBD1	-	TRBV5-1	TRBJ2-7	TGCGCCAGCAGCCGGACAGGGTACGAGCAGTACTTC	CASSRTGYEQYF
-	once	TRBV19	TRBJ1-2	TGTGCCAGTAGTCCGACAGGTACCTATGGCTACACCTTC	CASSPTGTYGYTF
-	-	TRBV2	TRBJ1-6	TGTGCCAGCAGGGTCCCGGGCAGGGATAATTCACCCCTCCACTTT	CASRVPGRDNSPLHF
TRBD2	once	TRBV11-3	TRBJ2-3	TGTGCCAGCAGCTTAGGCGGGGGGCAGGGAGATACGCAGTATTTT	CASSLGGGQGDTQYF
TRBD2	few	TRBV5-1	TRBJ2-1	TGCGCCAGCAGCTTGGCGGGAGCGGGAGGGAATGAGCAGTTCTTC	CASSLAGAGGNEQFF
TRBD1	-	TRBV9	TRBJ1-1	TGTGCCAGCAGCGTAGCCCCAGGGACAGGGGGCGCTGAAGCTTTCTTT	CASSVAPGTGGAEAFF
-	-	TRBV5-1	TRBJ2-1	TGCGCCAGCGGAGACTCCTACAATGAGCAGTTCTTC	CASGDSYNEQFF
TRBD2	-	TRBV13	TRBJ2-2	TGTGCCAGCAGCTCCGGGAGGATGAACACCGGGGAGCTGTTTTTT	CASSSGRMNTGELFF
-	-	TRBV5-4	TRBJ1-2	TGTGCCAGCTCCGGCACAGGGACTGGCTACACCTTC	CASSGTGTGYTF
TRBD1	-	TRBV5-1	TRBJ2-7	TGCGCCAGCAGCCAGGGACAGAACTACGAGCAGTACTTC	CASSQGQNYEQYF
-	-	TRBV5-1	TRBJ1-3	TGCGCCAGCACCCCGGGCTCTGGAAACACCATATATTTT	CASTPGSGNTIYF
TRBD1	-	TRBV19	TRBJ1-5	TGTGCCAGTAGTCGACAGGGGCTCAATCAGCCCCAGCATTTT	CASSRQGLNQPQHF
TRBD2	-	TRBV7-9	TRBJ2-1	TGTGCCAGCAGCGATATCGGGGGACTAGTTCGAGGTGAGCAGTTCTTC	CASSDIGGLVRGEQFF
-	-	TRBV12-3/TRBV12-4	TRBJ1-3	TGTGCCAGCAGTCAGGGTTTCCGGAACACCATATATTTT	CASSQGFRNTIYF
TRBD2	few	TRBV5-1	TRBJ2-2	TGCGCCAGCAGCTTCGGCGGGACTAGCGGGATCCCCGGGGAGCTGTTTTTT	CASSFGGTSGIPGELFF
-	-	TRBV4-2	TRBJ1-1	TGTGCCAGCAGCCAAGAGGCAGGGAGGGTGTACACTGAAGCTTTCTTT	CASSQEAGRVYTEAFF
TRBD1	-	TRBV18	TRBJ1-2	TGTGCCAGCTCACCTCCACAGGGGCCAGAGGTACCCTACACCTTC	CASSPPQGPEVPYTF
-	-	TRBV2	TRBJ2-3	TGTGCCAGCAGTGAAGCGCTTCTGGAGAGGGATACGCAGTATTTT	CASSEALLERDTQYF
TRBD2	-	TRBV7-2	TRBJ2-1	TGTGCCAGCAGCATCACTAGCGGGAACAATGAGCAGTTCTTC	CASSITSGNNEQFF
TRBD2	-	TRBV9	TRBJ2-1	TGTGCCAGCCGAAAGTACCGGAGCGGGAAGGACAATGAGCAGTTCTTC	CASRKYRSGKDNEQFF
-	-	TRBV6-5	TRBJ2-2	TGTGCCAGCACCCATGACAGACCCCCCGGGGAGCTGTTTTTT	CASTHDRPPGELFF
-	-	TRBV19	TRBJ1-4	TGTGCCAGTAGTATAGATCTTTTTAATGAAAAACTGTTTTTT	CASSIDLFNEKLFF
TRBD2	-	TRBV11-2	TRBJ2-1	TGTGCCAGCAGCCGACTACAAGGACTAGCGGGGGAGTACAATGAGCAGTTCTTC	CASSRLQGLAGEYNEQFF
-	-	TRBV27	TRBJ2-1	TGTGCCAGCAGTTTATCGGGGGGCAATGAGCAGTTCTTC	CASSLSGGNEQFF
-	-	TRBV6-5	TRBJ1-2	TGTGCCAGCAGCCTTCCAGGGCATGGCTACACCTTC	CASSLPGHGYTF
TRBD2	-	TRBV27	TRBJ2-7	TGTGCCAGCAGAAACTCTATTAGCGGGAGCCACGAGCAGTACTTC	CASRNSISGSHEQYF
-	-	TRBV5-6	TRBJ2-1	TGTGCCAGCAGCTTGGGCGGCGGACTTGAGCAGTTCTTC	CASSLGGGLEQFF
TRBD1	-	TRBV10-2	TRBJ2-1	TGCGCCACCCGACAGGGACCTGAGCAGTTCTTC	CATRQGPEQFF
-	-	TRBV30	TRBJ1-1	TGTGCCTGGAATCCGTTTTTGAACACTGAAGCTTTCTTT	CAWNPFLNTEAFF
-	-	TRBV7-2	TRBJ2-3	TGTGCCAGCAGCAAGGCGGGACTCAACACAGATACGCAGTATTTT	CASSKAGLNTDTQYF
-	once	TRBV7-2	TRBJ2-3	TGTGCCAGCAGCTTGAGAGATACGCAGTATTTT	CASSLRDTQYF
TRBD1	-	TRBV7-9	TRBJ1-3	TGTGCCAGCAGCCTAACAGGGGGCTCGGGCTCTGGAAACACCATATATTTT	CASSLTGGSGSGNTIYF
-	-	TRBV24-1	TRBJ2-7	TGTGCCACCAGTGACCCCCAGGGGAGTGGCGGACCCCGCGAGCAGTACTTC	CATSDPQGSGGPREQYF
-	-	TRBV4-3	TRBJ1-1	TGCGCCAGCAGCCAGGTCGGAAGGGAGACTGAAGCTTTCTTT	CASSQVGRETEAFF
TRBD1	-	TRBV19	TRBJ2-7	TGTGCCAGTAGTATCAAACAGGGGACGCACGAGCAGTACTTC	CASSIKQGTHEQYF
-	-	TRBV6-2/TRBV6-3	TRBJ1-6	TGTGCCAGCAGTTACCGACTTGGGGAGTCCTATAATTCACCCCTCCACTTT	CASSYRLGESYNSPLHF
TRBD2	-	TRBV25-1	TRBJ2-1	TGTGCCAGCAAAGCCCCCACTAGCGGGAGTCGGGGTGAGCAGTTCTTC	CASKAPTSGSRGEQFF
-	-	TRBV3-1/TRBV3-2	TRBJ1-1	TGTGCCAGCAGCCACCCGGGGATCTTGATGAACACTGAAGCTTTCTTT	CASSHPGILMNTEAFF
TRBD1	-	TRBV25-1	TRBJ2-1	TGTGCCAGCAGTGCCCCGGGACAGGGACAGGAGGATGAGCAGTTCTTC	CASSAPGQGQEDEQFF
TRBD1	-	TRBV2	TRBJ1-5	TGTGCCAGCCAATGGACAGGGGCCGATCAGCCCCAGCATTTT	CASQWTGADQPQHF
TRBD2	-	TRBV6-6	TRBJ2-7	TGTGCCGGAACAGGGTCTAGCGGGGGCGAGCAGTACTTC	CAGTGSSGGEQYF
TRBD1	-	TRBV9	TRBJ2-2	TGTGCCAGCAGCGGGACAGGGCGGAAGAACACCGGGGAGCTGTTTTTT	CASSGTGRKNTGELFF